The sequence of this T cell receptor beta chain was determined in a study of blood T cell repertoires in COVID-19. Study context: The United States, Italy and Spain supplied acute and convalescent COVID-19 samples. From T cells, B-cell-depleted T cells, or PBMCs came the material, which was cDNA or gDNA.

In the study's own analysis: Reference gene primer amplification in the assay estimated nucleated cell counts. This table comes from immunoSEQ multiplex PCR, and its TCRdb copy is limited to in-frame clones, with some not included. That table is the source of V, J and clone size, and D and trimming were worked out from the DNA. In the table there are 50,000 to 85,000 clones, approximately 86% of which are singletons. The CDR3 spans 15 residues. V lost 2 bases, J lost 1 base, and 6 bases stayed unmatched. Per germline, CDR1 GTSNPN and CDR2 SVGIG (reference sequence). This clone appeared once. The receptor was derived from a man aged 55 to 70 with acute or convalescent COVID-19. The sample taken for sequencing was peripheral blood. The rearrangement uses TRBV30 and TRBJ1-2; TRBD1 matches 8 bases. This CDR3 is CAWSRQGSLNYGYTF. Written as DNA, the CDR3 is TGTGCCTGGAGTCGACAGGGGTCCCTTAACTATGGCTACACCTTC.